These T cell receptor beta chains were read from a single sample in a study of T cell clones after liver transplantation. The repertoire was sequenced with immunoSEQ multiplex PCR; TCRdb's copy has only in-frame clones and lacks some. The sample has some 60,000 clones; about two thirds are singletons. The sample consisted of CD4+ T cells from blood, taken before liver transplant. Receptors originate from a human donor who received a liver transplant. Both conserved end residues are part of each CDR3. Each record gives: V gene, J gene, clone size, D gene, CDR3 DNA, CDR3 protein. A D gene is named only where the DNA matches it firmly. Size is stated for part of the rows, as once, few or many counts, or as a class when the clone is expanded.

V: TRBV7-6
J: TRBJ2-3
size: few
D: TRBD2
DNA: TGTGCCAGCAGCTTTAGCGGGGGGGTCACAGATACGCAGTATTTT
CDR3: CASSFSGGVTDTQYF

V: TRBV5-5
J: TRBJ2-2
size: -
D: -
DNA: TGTGCCAGCAGCTTTCCCCAGGGTACGAACACCGGGGAGCTGTTTTTT
CDR3: CASSFPQGTNTGELFF

V: TRBV7-9
J: TRBJ2-5
size: -
D: -
DNA: TGTGCCAGCAACCCTCTGAGGGTAGAGACCCAGTACTTC
CDR3: CASNPLRVETQYF

V: TRBV27
J: TRBJ2-3
size: -
D: -
DNA: TGTGCCAGCAGTACCTTAGGGGGTAGCGATACGCAGTATTTT
CDR3: CASSTLGGSDTQYF

V: TRBV4-3
J: TRBJ2-3
size: -
D: TRBD2
DNA: TGCGCCAGCAGCCAAGAGGCGTCGAGGGAGGGTACGCAGTATTTT
CDR3: CASSQEASREGTQYF

V: TRBV9
J: TRBJ2-5
size: few
D: -
DNA: TGTGCCAGCAGCGCCCTCCCTGGCTCGGAGACCCAGTACTTC
CDR3: CASSALPGSETQYF

V: TRBV5-5
J: TRBJ2-5
size: -
D: TRBD2
DNA: TGTGCCAGCAGCTTGGAGGCGGGGGGCGGCCAAGAGACCCAGTACTTC
CDR3: CASSLEAGGGQETQYF

V: TRBV10-3
J: TRBJ1-2
size: -
D: -
DNA: TGTGCCATCAGTTCAGGGAATTCTGGCTACACCTTC
CDR3: CAISSGNSGYTF

V: TRBV7-9
J: TRBJ2-1
size: -
D: -
DNA: TGTGCCAGCAGCACAGGGTTCAGCTACAATGAGCAGTTCTTC
CDR3: CASSTGFSYNEQFF

V: TRBV19
J: TRBJ1-2
size: -
D: -
DNA: TGTGCCAGTACCCCGGGTAAGGGCTACACCTTC
CDR3: CASTPGKGYTF

V: TRBV2
J: TRBJ1-1
size: -
D: -
DNA: TGTGCCAGCAGGATGCGAGCTGGGAACACTGAAGCTTTCTTT
CDR3: CASRMRAGNTEAFF

V: TRBV5-1
J: TRBJ2-7
size: -
D: -
DNA: TGCGCCAGCAACCCGGGTGGGAGCACCTACGAGCAGTACTTC
CDR3: CASNPGGSTYEQYF

V: TRBV5-4
J: TRBJ1-1
size: -
D: TRBD1
DNA: TGTGCCAGCAGCTCGGGACAGTCGAACACTGAAGCTTTCTTT
CDR3: CASSSGQSNTEAFF

V: TRBV18
J: TRBJ2-7
size: -
D: -
DNA: TGTGCCAGCTCAACCATCAGGACTGCCGACGGAGGGCAGTACTTC
CDR3: CASSTIRTADGGQYF

V: TRBV9
J: TRBJ1-5
size: once
D: TRBD1
DNA: TGTGCCAGCAGCCTGAGACAGGGAAGGGGGCTCAATCAGCCCCAGCATTTT
CDR3: CASSLRQGRGLNQPQHF

V: TRBV28
J: TRBJ2-2
size: -
D: -
DNA: TGTGCCAGCAGTAGAGACAGGTTCGCGAACACCGGGGAGCTGTTTTTT
CDR3: CASSRDRFANTGELFF

V: TRBV28
J: TRBJ1-5
size: -
D: -
DNA: TGTGCCAGCAGTTTACCCCAGGGTCTCGTAGTTCATAGCAATCAGCCCCAGCATTTT
CDR3: CASSLPQGLVVHSNQPQHF

V: TRBV6-1
J: TRBJ1-2
size: -
D: -
DNA: TGTGCCAGCAGTAGAGGGCAGGGGATTAATGGCTACACCTTC
CDR3: CASSRGQGINGYTF

V: TRBV15
J: TRBJ1-1
size: few
D: TRBD1
DNA: TGTGCCACCAGCAGGGGAATGGGACAGGGGGCGAAGGACACTGAAGCTTTCTTT
CDR3: CATSRGMGQGAKDTEAFF

V: TRBV16
J: TRBJ1-2
size: -
D: -
DNA: TGTGCCAGCAGCCAATCTCGTGAAACAGGGAAAAGCGGCTACACCTTC
CDR3: CASSQSRETGKSGYTF

V: TRBV2
J: TRBJ2-2
size: -
D: TRBD1
DNA: TGTGCCAGCAGTGAGGGGACAGGGGGCACCGGGGAGCTGTTTTTT
CDR3: CASSEGTGGTGELFF

V: TRBV28
J: TRBJ1-2
size: -
D: TRBD1
DNA: TGTGCCAGCAGTTGGGACAGGGGTACACATGGCTACACCTTC
CDR3: CASSWDRGTHGYTF

V: TRBV2
J: TRBJ2-3
size: once
D: -
DNA: TGTGCCAGCAGAGGGGGGGCTAGCACAGATACGCAGTATTTT
CDR3: CASRGGASTDTQYF

V: TRBV16
J: TRBJ1-2
size: -
D: -
DNA: TGTGCCAGCAGCCAAAGCCCGGGACAAGGCGGCGGCTACACCTTC
CDR3: CASSQSPGQGGGYTF

V: TRBV6-5
J: TRBJ1-2
size: -
D: -
DNA: TGTGCCAGCACCCCCCACAAGGAGGTCTGGGGCTACACCTTC
CDR3: CASTPHKEVWGYTF

V: TRBV27
J: TRBJ2-1
size: -
D: -
DNA: TGTGCCAGCAGTTTATCCGGTGGGGCGGGGACCTACAATGAGCAGTTCTTC
CDR3: CASSLSGGAGTYNEQFF

V: TRBV4-1
J: TRBJ1-2
size: -
D: -
DNA: TGCGCCAGCAGCCAAGATATGGCCACCTATGGCTACACCTTC
CDR3: CASSQDMATYGYTF

V: TRBV4-2
J: TRBJ2-7
size: few
D: TRBD2
DNA: TGTGCCAGCAGCCAGGCCATAGCGGGGGAGGTCTACGAGCAGTACTTC
CDR3: CASSQAIAGEVYEQYF

V: TRBV2
J: TRBJ2-7
size: -
D: TRBD1
DNA: TGTGCCAGCAGTGCTCCGCCGGGACAGGGCTCCTACGAGCAGTACTTC
CDR3: CASSAPPGQGSYEQYF

V: TRBV4-1
J: TRBJ2-6
size: -
D: -
DNA: TGCGCCAGCAGCCAAGAAGCCCCCACAGGGTGGGACTCTGGGGCCAACGTCCTGACTTTC
CDR3: CASSQEAPTGWDSGANVLTF

V: TRBV7-7
J: TRBJ2-3
size: -
D: TRBD2
DNA: TGTGCCAGCAGCTTAGGGGTAGCGGGGGCTAGCACAGATACGCAGTATTTT
CDR3: CASSLGVAGASTDTQYF

V: TRBV25-1
J: TRBJ2-2
size: -
D: TRBD1
DNA: TGTGCCAGCGCACCCCGGGCAGGGGGATATTCCGGGGAGCTGTTTTTT
CDR3: CASAPRAGGYSGELFF

V: TRBV15
J: TRBJ2-7
size: once
D: TRBD2
DNA: TGTGCCACCAGCAGAGATCCCACTAGCGGCGAGCAGTACTTC
CDR3: CATSRDPTSGEQYF

V: TRBV27
J: TRBJ1-3
size: few
D: -
DNA: TGTGCCAGCAGTTTATCTGGGGGGGGCGGAAACACCATATATTTT
CDR3: CASSLSGGGGNTIYF

V: TRBV18
J: TRBJ2-5
size: -
D: TRBD1
DNA: TGTGCCAGCTCGCGAGGACAGGGGGCCCAAGAGACCCAGTACTTC
CDR3: CASSRGQGAQETQYF

V: TRBV19
J: TRBJ1-2
size: -
D: -
DNA: TGTGCCAGTAGTTATCAGGGTATCCGTGGCTACACCTTC
CDR3: CASSYQGIRGYTF

V: TRBV6-5
J: TRBJ1-5
size: many
D: TRBD1
DNA: TGTGCCAGCTGTTCGGGACAGGGGAGCAATCAGCCCCAGCATTTT
CDR3: CASCSGQGSNQPQHF

V: TRBV20-1
J: TRBJ2-3
size: once
D: -
DNA: TGCAGTGCTGACCGACAGGAGACGCAGTATTTT
CDR3: CSADRQETQYF

V: TRBV25-1
J: TRBJ2-6
size: many
D: -
DNA: TGTGCCAGCAACCTAGGCCAGGGCGTAGGTGGGGCCAACGTCCTGACTTTC
CDR3: CASNLGQGVGGANVLTF

V: TRBV10-2
J: TRBJ2-2
size: few
D: TRBD2
DNA: TGCGCCAGCAGGGGACTAGCGGTGACCGGGGAGCTGTTTTTT
CDR3: CASRGLAVTGELFF

V: TRBV28
J: TRBJ1-2
size: many
D: TRBD1
DNA: TGTGCCAGCAGGATTCAGGGGGAGACTGGCTACACCTTC
CDR3: CASRIQGETGYTF

V: TRBV27
J: TRBJ1-2
size: once
D: -
DNA: TGTGCCAGCAGTCTTCGTACTCCGGCGCAGGGATCCCACTATGGCTACACCTTC
CDR3: CASSLRTPAQGSHYGYTF

V: TRBV11-2
J: TRBJ1-1
size: -
D: -
DNA: TGTGCCAGCAGCTCGCTCAAACCAGGGATCTTGGCTGAAGCTTTCTTT
CDR3: CASSSLKPGILAEAFF

V: TRBV7-9
J: TRBJ2-7
size: -
D: TRBD2
DNA: TGTGCCAGCAGCGGGGGGCTAGCGGGTAGATACGAGCAGTACTTC
CDR3: CASSGGLAGRYEQYF

V: TRBV7-2
J: TRBJ2-2
size: -
D: -
DNA: TGTGCCAGCAGCGGTGGGACACCGAACACCGGGGAGCTGTTTTTT
CDR3: CASSGGTPNTGELFF

V: TRBV2
J: TRBJ2-7
size: -
D: TRBD2
DNA: TGTGCCAGCAGTCTCGAGCGGGGGACCTACGAGCAGTACTTC
CDR3: CASSLERGTYEQYF

V: TRBV6-1
J: TRBJ1-5
size: many
D: TRBD1
DNA: TGTGCCAGCAGTGCGGGACAGTTCAATCAGCCCCAGCATTTT
CDR3: CASSAGQFNQPQHF

V: TRBV2
J: TRBJ1-1
size: -
D: TRBD1
DNA: TGTGCCAGCAGTAAAGGGACAGCCAACACTGAAGCTTTCTTT
CDR3: CASSKGTANTEAFF

V: TRBV10-1
J: TRBJ2-1
size: -
D: TRBD1
DNA: TGCGCCAGCACTCCCGGGACAGGAGATTTTAACTCCTACAATGAGCAGTTCTTC
CDR3: CASTPGTGDFNSYNEQFF

V: TRBV14
J: TRBJ1-5
size: few
D: -
DNA: TGTGCCAGCAGCCCGGTCTATAGCAATCAGCCCCAGCATTTT
CDR3: CASSPVYSNQPQHF

V: TRBV13
J: TRBJ2-2
size: few
D: -
DNA: TGTGCCAGCAGCGCGAGACAGTCGAACACCGGGGAGCTGTTTTTT
CDR3: CASSARQSNTGELFF

V: TRBV30
J: TRBJ2-2
size: -
D: -
DNA: TGTGCCTGGGGTTATTTGGGGGCAGCGTCCGGGGAGCTGTTTTTT
CDR3: CAWGYLGAASGELFF

V: TRBV5-1
J: TRBJ2-3
size: -
D: -
DNA: TGCGCCAGCAGCTTGGGGACAGATACCTCTAGCACAGATACGCAGTATTTT
CDR3: CASSLGTDTSSTDTQYF

V: TRBV28
J: TRBJ1-5
size: -
D: -
DNA: TGTGCCAGCAGTTTCAAGAGGGTACAGCCCCAGCATTTT
CDR3: CASSFKRVQPQHF

V: TRBV29-1
J: TRBJ1-4
size: once
D: TRBD1
DNA: TGCAGCGTGACCGGACAGGGAGAAAAACTGTTTTTT
CDR3: CSVTGQGEKLFF